The 5 T cell receptor beta chains presented below share a single source sample, sequenced in a study of beta chain features in type 1 diabetes. Reverse transcription of all isolated RNA meant that expressed TCRB transcripts were sequenced. Libraries were prepared by immunoSEQ multiplex PCR; TCRdb keeps only in-frame clonotypes and omits some of them. The sample shows roughly 240,000 clones, about 71% of them seen only once. The specimen was naive CD4+ T cells from blood. These receptors all come from a man aged 25 to 40 in good health.

This clone was counted between two and nine times. The chain uses TRBV7-9 and TRBJ2-3, with D unclear. Germline loops: CDR1 SEHNR, CDR2 FQNEAQ (reference sequence). This CDR3 spans 12 amino acids. V lost 5 bases, J lost 0 bases, and 3 bases lay in between. The CDR3 DNA sequence: TGTGCCAGCAGCCGTAGCACAGATACGCAGTATTTT. Translated: CASSRSTDTQYF.

The chain combines TRBV11-2 with TRBJ2-1; 12 bases are a match to TRBD2. The CDR3 is 14 residues long. Germline assignment: CDR1 SGHAT and CDR2 FQNNGV. Trimming at V came to 4 bases and at J to 7 bases, leaving 2 bases not matched to a gene. DNA of the CDR3: TGTGCCAGCAGCTCCCTAGCGGGGGGGAATGAGCAGTTCTTC. Translating it yields CASSSLAGGNEQFF. The whole variable domain, remainder taken from reference TRBV11-2 and TRBJ2-1, is EAGVAQSPRYKIIEKRQSVAFWCNPISGHATLYWYQQILGQGPKLLIQFQNNGVVDDSQLPKDRFSAERLKGVDSTLKIQPAKLEDSAVYLCASSSLAGGNEQFFGPGTRLTVL.

The chain combines TRBV15 with TRBJ2-5; TRBD2 is a possible D gene (5 bases). Germline V gives CDR1 LNHNV, CDR2 YYDKDF (reference sequence). The CDR3 runs 16 residues. With 2 bases removed from V and 2 bases from J, the gap between germline ends came to 15 bases. The DNA for the CDR3 is TGTGCCACCAGCAGATTTGCGGGCCTACCTCAAGAGACCCAGTACTTC. Amino acids: CATSRFAGLPQETQYF. Variable domain in full (rest from reference TRBV15 and TRBJ2-5): DAMVIQNPRYQVTQFGKPVTLSCSQTLNHNVMYWYQQKSSQAPKLLFHYYDKDFNNEADTPDNFQSRRPNTSFCFLDIRSPGLGDTAMYLCATSRFAGLPQETQYFGPGTRLLVL.

The table lists this clone with a few counts. The chain combines TRBV15 with TRBJ1-2, with D hard to call. V lost 0 bases to trimming and J lost 8 bases, with 10 bases between them. CDR3 length equals 13 residues. The germline CDR1 and CDR2 sequences are LNHNV and YYDKDF (reference sequence). The CDR3: CATSRDYFEGYTF. DNA for the CDR3: TGTGCCACCAGCAGAGATTATTTCGAAGGCTACACCTTC.

The chain carries TRBV29-1 and TRBJ2-7; 8 bases line up with TRBD2. Germline CDR1 reads SQVTM; CDR2 reads ANQGSEA. This CDR3 region has 11 residues. In DNA form, the CDR3 reads TGCTGCATCACAGCGGGGGTCGAGCAGTACTTC. This encodes CCITAGVEQYF.